Included here is one TCR beta chain sequence, with context. The specificity of this receptor is unknown. No base qualities exist here, and no much larger clone lies one base off it. The data originate from a study of T cell responses to AZD1222 COVID-19 vaccine (dated by TCRdb to about 2021). Study-level background: AZD1222 recipients whose second dose came at about 4 weeks and those whose second dose came at about 12 weeks were combined into one group, since spike-specific TCR depth and breadth did not differ between the two schedules. TCR sequencing covered fewer than 250 trial participants: 207 given two doses of AZD1222 and 26 given two doses of MenACWY control vaccine. Trial participants were enrolled by age into 18-55, 56-69 and 70-plus year subgroups, with roughly 160, 29 and 62 TCR-sequenced participants respectively. Overall study outcomes, separate from this receptor: Because no samples from the day 14 peak response were available, repertoires could be characterized only after the peak T cell response. Participants were mostly white British and included more females than males, and it was suggested by the authors that clonal diversity may have been underestimated. Conclusions about previously exposed vaccinees are limited because only a handful of AZD1222 recipients were SARS-CoV-2 seropositive at baseline. After two AZD1222 doses, spike-specific TCR breadth and depth were significantly higher than at day 0 and than in MenACWY recipients. The 56-69-year group was small, and its depth increase did not reach significance, likely because of low power. Nearly half of unique spike-specific TCRs reportedly recognized epitopes outside regions mutated in the B.1.351 and B.1.1.7 variants. The vaccine-associated CD4 TCRs covered the entire spike protein, and the dominant responses fell in regions 160-218 and 743-854.

The CDR3 runs 15 residues from the cysteine to the phenylalanine. Kept here is only the CDR3 DNA, which spans 45 bases and is read in frame from base 1. V loses 7 bases, J loses 6 bases, and the germline ends lie 18 bases apart. Taken from the germline V gene (reference sequence), the CDR1 and CDR2 loops are LNHDA and SQIVND. This specimen's time point label, per the study, means: baseline before first vaccination. The vaccinee samples were drawn from two UK trials, COV001 and COV002, one of which was a single-blind randomized controlled phase 2/3 trial testing AZD1222 (ChAdOx1 nCoV-19) in healthy adults. Trial participant PBMC samples were collected at day 0 and day 28 after the second dose for TCRbeta chain sequencing. The CDR3 regions of human TCRbeta chains were analyzed by immunosequencing. The paper's processing steps were these. TCRs in the repertoires were matched against a reference library of SARS-CoV-2-specific TCRs that had been generated with the MIRA antigen-specificity platform. Breadth was defined as the fraction of unique TCRs that were SARS-CoV-2-associated. Depth was defined as the fraction of total T cells that were SARS-CoV-2-associated. Using the MIRA data, each spike-specific TCR was assigned both to the spike region to which the TCR was reactive and to a CD4 or CD8 class. Log10-transformed breadth and depth values were compared by one-way ANOVA with Sidak's multiple comparisons tests. The source is immuneACCESS, and TCRdb retained only in-frame sequences with V and J called. Part of the clones is not carried over; for the studies checked, unresolved V genes explain less than half of this, and the remainder is unexplained. The D gene and trimming were derived from the DNA, and the V and J assignments and clone size from that table. The table for this sample lists a few hundred thousand clones; roughly 93% of them were counted only once. The ten biggest clones cover around 0.6% of the sample.

Sequences were derived from peripheral blood, sampled on day 0 of AZD1222 vaccination. The rearrangement combines TRBV19 with TRBJ1-4; a confident D gene designation cannot be given. This TCR came from an adult in good health. The CDR3 loop reads CASTGKPRSHEKLFF. The nucleotides are TGTGCCAGTACTGGCAAACCCAGGTCGCATGAAAAACTGTTTTTT. The variable domain in full, with residues beyond the CDR3 obtained from the reference TRBV19 and TRBJ1-4 genes, is DGGITQSPKYLFRKEGQNVTLSCEQNLNHDAMYWYRQDPGQGLRLIYYSQIVNDFQKGDIAEGYSVSREKKESFPLTVTSAQKNPTAFYLCASTGKPRSHEKLFFGSGTQLSVL.